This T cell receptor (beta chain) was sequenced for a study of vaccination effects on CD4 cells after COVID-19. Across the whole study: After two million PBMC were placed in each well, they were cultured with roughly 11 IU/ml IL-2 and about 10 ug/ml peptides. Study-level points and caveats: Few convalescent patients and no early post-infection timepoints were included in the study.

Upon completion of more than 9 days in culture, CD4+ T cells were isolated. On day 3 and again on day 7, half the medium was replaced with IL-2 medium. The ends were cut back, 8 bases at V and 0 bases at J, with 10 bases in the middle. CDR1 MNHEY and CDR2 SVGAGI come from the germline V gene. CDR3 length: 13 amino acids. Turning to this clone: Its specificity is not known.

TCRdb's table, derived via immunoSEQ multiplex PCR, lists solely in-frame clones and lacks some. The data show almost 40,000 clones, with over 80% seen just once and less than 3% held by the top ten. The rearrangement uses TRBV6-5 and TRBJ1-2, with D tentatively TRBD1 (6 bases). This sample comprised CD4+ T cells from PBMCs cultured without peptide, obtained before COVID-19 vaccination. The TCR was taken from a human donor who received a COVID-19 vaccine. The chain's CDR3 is CASRTAANYGYTF. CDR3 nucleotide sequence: TGTGCCAGCCGGACAGCTGCTAACTATGGCTACACCTTC.